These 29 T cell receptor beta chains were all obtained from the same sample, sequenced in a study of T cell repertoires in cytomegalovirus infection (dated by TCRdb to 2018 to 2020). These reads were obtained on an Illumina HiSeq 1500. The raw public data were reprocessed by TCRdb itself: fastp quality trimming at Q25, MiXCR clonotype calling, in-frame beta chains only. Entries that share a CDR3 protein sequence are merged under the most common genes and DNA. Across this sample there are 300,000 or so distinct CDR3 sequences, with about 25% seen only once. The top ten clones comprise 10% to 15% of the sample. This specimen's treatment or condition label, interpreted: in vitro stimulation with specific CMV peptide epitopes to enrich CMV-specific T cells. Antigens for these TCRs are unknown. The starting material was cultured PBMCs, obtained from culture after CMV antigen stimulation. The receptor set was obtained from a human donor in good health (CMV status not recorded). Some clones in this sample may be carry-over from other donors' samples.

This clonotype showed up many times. In DNA, the CDR3 is TGTGCCAGCCTCCAGGGCATTGTCCCTGAAGCTTTCTTT. As protein: CASLQGIVPEAFF. V gene TRBV6-1 combines with J gene TRBJ1-1, with a possible D match to TRBD1 (5 bases). Germline V gives CDR1 MNHNS, CDR2 SASEGT. The CDR3 consists of 13 residues. The germline V and J ends were trimmed by 8 bases and 6 bases, with 16 bases remaining between them.

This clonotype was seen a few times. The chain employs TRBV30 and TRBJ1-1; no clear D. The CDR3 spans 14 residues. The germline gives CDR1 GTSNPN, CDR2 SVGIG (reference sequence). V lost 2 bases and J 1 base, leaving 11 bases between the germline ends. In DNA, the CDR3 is TGTGCCTGGAGTTTCTTGGTGGGGAACACTGAAGCTTTCTTT. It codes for CAWSFLVGNTEAFF.

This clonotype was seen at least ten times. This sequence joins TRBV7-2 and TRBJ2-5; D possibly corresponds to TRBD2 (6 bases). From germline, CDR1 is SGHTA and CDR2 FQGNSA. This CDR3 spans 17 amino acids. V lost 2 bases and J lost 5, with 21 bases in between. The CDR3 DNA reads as TGTGCCAGCAGCTTATTTCTCAAGGCTCTTGGGGGGGAGACCCAGTACTTC. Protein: CASSLFLKALGGETQYF.

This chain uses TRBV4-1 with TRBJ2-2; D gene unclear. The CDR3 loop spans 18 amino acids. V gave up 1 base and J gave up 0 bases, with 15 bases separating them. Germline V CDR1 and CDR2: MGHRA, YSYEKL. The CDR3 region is CASSQGFRSVANTGELFF. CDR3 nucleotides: TGCGCCAGCAGCCAAGGGTTTCGTTCGGTTGCGAACACCGGGGAGCTGTTTTTT.

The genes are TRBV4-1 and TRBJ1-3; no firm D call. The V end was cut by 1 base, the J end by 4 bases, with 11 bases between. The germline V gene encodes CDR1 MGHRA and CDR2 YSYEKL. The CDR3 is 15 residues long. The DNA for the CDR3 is TGCGCCAGCAGCCAAGTACAAGCGGGAGGAAACACCATATATTTT. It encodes CASSQVQAGGNTIYF.

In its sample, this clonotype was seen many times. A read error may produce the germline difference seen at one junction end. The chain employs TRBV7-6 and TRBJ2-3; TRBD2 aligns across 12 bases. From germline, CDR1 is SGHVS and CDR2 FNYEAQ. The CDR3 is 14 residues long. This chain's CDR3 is CASSLAGGSDTQYF. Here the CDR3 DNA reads TGTGCCAGCAGCCTAGCGGGAGGGTCAGATACGCAGTATTTT.

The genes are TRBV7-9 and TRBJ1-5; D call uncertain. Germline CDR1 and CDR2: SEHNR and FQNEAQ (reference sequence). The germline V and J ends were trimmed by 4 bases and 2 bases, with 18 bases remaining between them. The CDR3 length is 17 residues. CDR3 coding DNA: TGTGCCAGCAGCTCTTTTCGTTTGGGCCGCGGCAATCAGCCCCAGCATTTT. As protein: CASSSFRLGRGNQPQHF.

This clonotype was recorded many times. CDR3 nucleotides: TGTGCCAGCAGCTTACGCCTGCAATCCTACAATGAGCAGTTCTTC. Residues: CASSLRLQSYNEQFF. The rearrangement links TRBV7-2 to TRBJ2-1; the D is unclear. Trimming shortened V by 2 bases and J by 1 base, and 9 bases separated the two germline ends. The germline V gene encodes CDR1 SGHTA and CDR2 FQGNSA. There are 15 residues in the CDR3.

The CDR3 loop reads CASSLSAAQETQYF. CDR3 DNA sequence: TGTGCCAGCAGTTTATCAGCGGCCCAAGAGACCCAGTACTTC. The V call is TRBV12-3 or TRBV12-4, the J call TRBJ2-5; weak D call: TRBD2 (5 bases). The CDR3 extends over 14 amino acids. V lost 2 bases, J lost 1 base, and 8 bases lay in between.

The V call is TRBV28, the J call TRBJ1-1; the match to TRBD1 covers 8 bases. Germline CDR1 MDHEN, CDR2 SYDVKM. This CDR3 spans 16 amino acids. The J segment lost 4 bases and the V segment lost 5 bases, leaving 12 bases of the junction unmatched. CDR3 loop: CASSRQGRTRSTEAFF. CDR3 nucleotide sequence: TGTGCCAGCAGTCGACAGGGGCGAACACGGAGCACTGAAGCTTTCTTT. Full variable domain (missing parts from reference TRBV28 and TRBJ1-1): DVKVTQSSRYLVKRTGEKVFLECVQDMDHENMFWYRQDPGLGLRLIYFSYDVKMKEKGDIPEGYSVSREKKERFSLILESASTNQTSMYLCASSRQGRTRSTEAFFGQGTRLTVV.

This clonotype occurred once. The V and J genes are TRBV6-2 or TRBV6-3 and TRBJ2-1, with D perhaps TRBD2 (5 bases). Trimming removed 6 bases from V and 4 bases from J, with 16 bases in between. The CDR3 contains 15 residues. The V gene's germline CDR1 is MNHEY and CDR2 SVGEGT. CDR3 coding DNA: TGTGCCAGCAGAACTAGGGAAAGTTTATACAATGAGCAGTTCTTC. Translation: CASRTRESLYNEQFF.

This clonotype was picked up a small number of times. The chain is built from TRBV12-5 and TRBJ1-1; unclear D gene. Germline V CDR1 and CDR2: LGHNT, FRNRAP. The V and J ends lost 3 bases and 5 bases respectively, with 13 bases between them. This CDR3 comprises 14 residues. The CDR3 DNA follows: TGTGCTAGTGGTTTAGACCCCCCAATAACTGAAGCTTTCTTT. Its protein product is CASGLDPPITEAFF.

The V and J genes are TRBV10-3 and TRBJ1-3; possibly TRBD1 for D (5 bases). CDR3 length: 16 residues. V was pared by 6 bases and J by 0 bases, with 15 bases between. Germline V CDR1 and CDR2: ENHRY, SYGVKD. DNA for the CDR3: TGTGCCATCAGAGCAATCGACAGTCACTCTGGAAACACCATATATTTT. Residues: CAIRAIDSHSGNTIYF.

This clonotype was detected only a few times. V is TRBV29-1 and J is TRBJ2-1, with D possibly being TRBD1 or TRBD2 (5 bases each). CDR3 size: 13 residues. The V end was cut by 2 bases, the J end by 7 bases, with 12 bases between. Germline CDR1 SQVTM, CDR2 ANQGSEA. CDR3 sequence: CSVEWGNGNEQFF. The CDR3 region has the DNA TGCAGCGTTGAATGGGGGAACGGGAATGAGCAGTTCTTC.

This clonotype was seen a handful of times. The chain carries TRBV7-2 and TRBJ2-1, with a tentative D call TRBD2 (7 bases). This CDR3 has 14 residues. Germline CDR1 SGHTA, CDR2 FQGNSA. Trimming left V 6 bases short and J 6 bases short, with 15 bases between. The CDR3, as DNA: TGTGCCAGCAGGGGCGGCGGGGGCTCCAATGAGCAGTTCTTC. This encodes CASRGGGGSNEQFF. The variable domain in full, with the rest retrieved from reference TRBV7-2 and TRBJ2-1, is GAGVSQSPSNKVTEKGKDVELRCDPISGHTALYWYRQSLGQGLEFLIYFQGNSAPDKSGLPSDRFSAERTGGSVSTLTIQRTQQEDSAVYLCASRGGGGSNEQFFGPGTRLTVL.

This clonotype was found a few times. In DNA, the CDR3 is TGTGCCAGCAGCTTGGACAGTTACTACGAGCAGTACGTC. Translated, it gives CASSLDSYYEQYV. V and J are TRBV5-4 and TRBJ2-7; D not certain. The germline V gene has CDR1 SGHNT and CDR2 YYREEE (reference sequence). Deletions cut 0 bases from V and 3 bases from J, with 7 bases between. CDR3 length: 13 residues.

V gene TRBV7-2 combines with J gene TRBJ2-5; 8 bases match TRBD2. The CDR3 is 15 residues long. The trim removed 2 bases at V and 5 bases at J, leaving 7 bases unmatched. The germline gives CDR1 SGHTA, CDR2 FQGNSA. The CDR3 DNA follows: TGTGCCAGCAGCTTAACAGCGGGAGTTCGTGAGACCCAGTACTTC. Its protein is CASSLTAGVRETQYF.

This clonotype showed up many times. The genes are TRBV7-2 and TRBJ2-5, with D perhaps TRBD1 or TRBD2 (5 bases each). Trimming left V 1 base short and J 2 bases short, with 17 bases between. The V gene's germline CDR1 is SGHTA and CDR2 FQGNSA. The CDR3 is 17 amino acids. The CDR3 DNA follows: TGTGCCAGCAGCTTAGGGCTTCCGGGGCTTGCTCAAGAGACCCAGTACTTC. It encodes CASSLGLPGLAQETQYF.

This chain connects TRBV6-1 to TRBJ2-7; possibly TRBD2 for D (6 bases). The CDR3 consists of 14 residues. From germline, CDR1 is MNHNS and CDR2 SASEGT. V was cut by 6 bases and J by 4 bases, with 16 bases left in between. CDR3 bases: TGTGCCAGCAGCCACAATCGGGGAGGTTACGAGCAGTACTTC. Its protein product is CASSHNRGGYEQYF.

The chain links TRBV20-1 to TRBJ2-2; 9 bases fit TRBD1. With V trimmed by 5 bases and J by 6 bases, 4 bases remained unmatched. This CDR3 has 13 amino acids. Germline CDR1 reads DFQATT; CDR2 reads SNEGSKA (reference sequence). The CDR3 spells CSAPRQGAGELFF. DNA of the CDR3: TGCAGTGCTCCGCGACAGGGGGCCGGGGAGCTGTTTTTT.

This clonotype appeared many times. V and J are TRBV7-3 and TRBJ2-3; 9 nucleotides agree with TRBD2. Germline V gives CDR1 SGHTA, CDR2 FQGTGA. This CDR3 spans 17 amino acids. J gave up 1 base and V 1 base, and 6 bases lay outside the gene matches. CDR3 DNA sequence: TGTGCCAGCAGCTTAAGGGGCCAGCGGGAGGGCACAGATACGCAGTATTTT. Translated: CASSLRGQREGTDTQYF.

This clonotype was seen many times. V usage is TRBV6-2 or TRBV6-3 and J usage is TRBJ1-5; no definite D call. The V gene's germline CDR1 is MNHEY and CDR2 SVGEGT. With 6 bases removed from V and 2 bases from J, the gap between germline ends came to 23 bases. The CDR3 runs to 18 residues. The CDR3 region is CASSPLGKPSLGNQPQHF. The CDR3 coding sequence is TGTGCCAGCAGCCCCCTGGGGAAGCCTTCCCTTGGCAATCAGCCCCAGCATTTT.

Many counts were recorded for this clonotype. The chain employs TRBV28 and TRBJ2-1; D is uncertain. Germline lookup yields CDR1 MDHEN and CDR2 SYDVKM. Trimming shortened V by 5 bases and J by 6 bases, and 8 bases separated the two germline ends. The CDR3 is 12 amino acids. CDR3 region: CASSKTLNEQFF. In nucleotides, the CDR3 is TGTGCCAGCAGTAAAACCCTCAATGAGCAGTTCTTC. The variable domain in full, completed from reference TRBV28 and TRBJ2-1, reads DVKVTQSSRYLVKRTGEKVFLECVQDMDHENMFWYRQDPGLGLRLIYFSYDVKMKEKGDIPEGYSVSREKKERFSLILESASTNQTSMYLCASSKTLNEQFFGPGTRLTVL.

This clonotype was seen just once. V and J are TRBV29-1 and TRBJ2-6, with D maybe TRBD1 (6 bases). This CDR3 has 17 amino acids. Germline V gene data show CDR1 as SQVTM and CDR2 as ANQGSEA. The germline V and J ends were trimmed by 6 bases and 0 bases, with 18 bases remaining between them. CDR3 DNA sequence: TGCAGCGTCGCCGGGACATTCGGTCTCTCTGGGGCCAACGTCCTGACTTTC. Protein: CSVAGTFGLSGANVLTF.

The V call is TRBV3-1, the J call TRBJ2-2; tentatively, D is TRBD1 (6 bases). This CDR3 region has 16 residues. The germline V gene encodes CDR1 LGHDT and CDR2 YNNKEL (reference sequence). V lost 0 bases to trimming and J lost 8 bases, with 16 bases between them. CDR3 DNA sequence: TGTGCCAGCAGCCAAGAGGGAGCAGGGGTGGCTGGGGAGCTGTTTTTT. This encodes CASSQEGAGVAGELFF.

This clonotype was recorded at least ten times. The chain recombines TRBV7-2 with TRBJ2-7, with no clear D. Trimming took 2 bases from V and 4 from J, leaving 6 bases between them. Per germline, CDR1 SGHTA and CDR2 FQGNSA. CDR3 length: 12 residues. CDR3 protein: CASSLWGYEQYF. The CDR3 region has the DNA TGTGCCAGCAGCTTATGGGGTTACGAGCAGTACTTC.

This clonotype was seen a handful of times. The CDR3 reads CASRSAGSGLAGGDLDNEQFF. The CDR3 DNA reads TGTGCCAGCAGGTCCGCCGGATCGGGACTAGCGGGAGGGGATCTTGACAATGAGCAGTTCTTC. V usage is TRBV6-8 and J usage is TRBJ2-1, with 16 bases aligning to TRBD2. Germline values: CDR1 MNHGY, CDR2 SAAAGT. The CDR3 has 21 amino acids. J was trimmed by 5 bases and V by 6 bases; bases with no gene match: 19.

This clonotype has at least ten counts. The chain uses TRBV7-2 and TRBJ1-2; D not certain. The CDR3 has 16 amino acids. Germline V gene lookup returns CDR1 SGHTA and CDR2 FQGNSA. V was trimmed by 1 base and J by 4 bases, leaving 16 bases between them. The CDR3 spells CASSLDRSRGTYGYTF. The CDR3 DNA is TGTGCCAGCAGCTTAGACCGCTCACGGGGAACCTATGGCTACACCTTC.

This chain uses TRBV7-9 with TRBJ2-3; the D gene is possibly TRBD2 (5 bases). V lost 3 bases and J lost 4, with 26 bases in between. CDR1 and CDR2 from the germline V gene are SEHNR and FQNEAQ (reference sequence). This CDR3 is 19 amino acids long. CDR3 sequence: CASSFMSRGPDHDPDTQYF. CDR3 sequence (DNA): TGTGCCAGCAGCTTTATGAGTAGAGGGCCTGACCATGATCCAGATACGCAGTATTTT.